The 5 T cell receptor beta chains presented below share a single source sample, sequenced in a study of T cell responses to AZD1222 COVID-19 vaccine. TCRdb's copy holds only in-frame clones and misses some; the assay was immunoSEQ multiplex PCR. The table lists roughly 81,000 clones, 80% to 90% of them singletons. The specimen comprised peripheral blood, sampled on day 0 of AZD1222 vaccination. These TCRs come from an adult in good health.

The chain links TRBV18 to TRBJ1-1; D is ambiguous. Germline V gene data show CDR1 as KGHSH and CDR2 as LQKENI. This CDR3 has 13 residues. The ends were cut back, 3 bases at V and 1 base at J, with 6 bases in the middle. This chain's CDR3 is CASSPQGNTEAFF. CDR3 coding DNA: TGTGCCAGCTCACCTCAAGGGAACACTGAAGCTTTCTTT.

The J gene is TRBJ1-2, the V gene TRBV6-5; D call uncertain. V lost 0 bases and J lost 8, with 10 bases in between. Germline V gives CDR1 MNHEY, CDR2 SVGAGI. This CDR3 is 13 amino acids long. In DNA form, the CDR3 reads TGTGCCAGCAGTTACTCGGCCATTTACGGCTACACCTTC. Protein product: CASSYSAIYGYTF.

This clone occurred once. The chain combines TRBV7-3 with TRBJ2-3, with D possibly being TRBD2 (5 bases). Germline lookup yields CDR1 SGHTA and CDR2 FQGTGA. The CDR3 is made up of 14 amino acids. Trimming shortened V by 4 bases and J by 4 bases, and 12 bases separated the two germline ends. The CDR3 reads CASSSAGGPDTQYF. DNA for the CDR3: TGTGCCAGCAGCTCCGCGGGTGGTCCAGATACGCAGTATTTT.

V is TRBV10-3 and J is TRBJ1-4, with D possibly being TRBD1 (5 bases). The germline V gene has CDR1 ENHRY and CDR2 SYGVKD. This CDR3 has 15 residues. With 4 bases removed from V and 8 bases from J, the gap between germline ends came to 17 bases. CDR3 sequence (DNA): TGTGCCATCAGTGCTCAGGGAGGGTTTGGGGAAAAACTGTTTTTT. Translated, it gives CAISAQGGFGEKLFF.

The chain links TRBV18 to TRBJ2-6; D is undetermined. The CDR3 spans 15 residues. The V and J ends lost 2 bases and 4 bases respectively, with 9 bases between them. Germline loops: CDR1 KGHSH, CDR2 LQKENI. The DNA for the CDR3 is TGTGCCAGCTCACCAAGTGCGTCAGGGGCCAACGTCCTGACTTTC. The encoded protein is CASSPSASGANVLTF.